The source of this T cell receptor (beta chain) is a study of T cell repertoires in cytomegalovirus infection (dated by TCRdb to between 2019 and 2020). Notes on the research overall: Recently identified HLA-C-restricted CMV epitopes, whose presentation resists viral immunomodulation, were targeted by peptide stimulations together with well-studied HLA-B-restricted epitopes. Donor HLA type was relevant to the analysis, as public TCR beta signatures indicated carriage of CMV infection together with the matching HLA type. General findings and caveats noted by the study authors: The ex vivo response was dominated by HLA-C-restricted CMV-specific TCR beta clonotypes, and the single most frequent clonotype in two of eight donors was supplied by these HLA-C-restricted clonotypes. In both this cohort and an independent approximately 400-donor cohort, the cumulative frequency of public TCR beta family members distinguished carriers of CMV infection plus the relevant HLA type.

The CDR3, from cysteine to valine, totals 13 residues. The CDR3 DNA has 39 bases and is translated from base 1. The trim is 2 bases for V and 4 bases for J, with a gap of 9 bases between the germline ends. As encoded in the germline V gene, CDR1 is MNHEY while CDR2 is SVGAGI. Read against the paper, the sample's treatment or condition label means: in vitro stimulation with specific CMV peptide epitopes to enrich CMV-specific T cells. The listed sequencing device is Illumina HiSeq 1500. TCRdb itself trimmed the public reads at Q25 with fastp, ran MiXCR and retained productive beta chains. A single entry per CDR3 protein holds the most common genes and DNA from its merged rows. Recorded for this sample are hundreds of thousands of distinct CDR3 sequences; approximately 30% of them occurred a single time. The ten largest account for 9.5% to 15% of the sample. In its sample, this clonotype was seen a few times. It lacks a known antigen. Per-base qualities were not stored, and no clone one base away is much larger.

Sequencing was performed on cultured CD8+ T cells from PBMCs, taken from culture after CMV antigen stimulation. The sequence is built from TRBV6-5 and TRBJ2-7, and TRBD1 may be the D gene, going by 6 matching bases. This clonotype was sampled from a human donor in good health (CMV status not recorded). Some clones in this sample may be carry-over from other donors' samples. This receptor carries the CDR3 CASSYAQGYEQYV. The nucleotide sequence is given as TGTGCCAGCAGTTACGCACAGGGTTACGAGCAGTACGTC.